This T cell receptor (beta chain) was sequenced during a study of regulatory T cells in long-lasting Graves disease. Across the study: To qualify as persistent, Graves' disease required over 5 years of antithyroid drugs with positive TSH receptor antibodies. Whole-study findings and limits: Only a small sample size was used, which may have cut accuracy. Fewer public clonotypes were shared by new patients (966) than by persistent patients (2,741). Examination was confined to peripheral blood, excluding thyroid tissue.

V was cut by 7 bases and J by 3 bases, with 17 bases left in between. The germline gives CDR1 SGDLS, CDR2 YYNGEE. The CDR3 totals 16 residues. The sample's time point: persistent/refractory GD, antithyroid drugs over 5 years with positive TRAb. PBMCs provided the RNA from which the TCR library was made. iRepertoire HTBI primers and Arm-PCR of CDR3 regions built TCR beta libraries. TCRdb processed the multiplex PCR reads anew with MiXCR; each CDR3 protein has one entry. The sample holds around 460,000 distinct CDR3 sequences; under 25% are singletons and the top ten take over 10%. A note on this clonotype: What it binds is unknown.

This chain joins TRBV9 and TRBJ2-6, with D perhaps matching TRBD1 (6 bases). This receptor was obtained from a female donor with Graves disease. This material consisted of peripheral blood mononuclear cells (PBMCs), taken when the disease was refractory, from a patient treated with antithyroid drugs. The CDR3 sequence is CASQQGRGYGANVLTF. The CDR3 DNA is TGTGCCAGCCAACAGGGTAGGGGCTATGGGGCCAACGTCCTGACTTTC.